This T cell receptor beta chain emerged from a study of T-cell memory formation after mild COVID-19. Whole-study results and caveats: The authors left the SARS-CoV-2 specificity of second-wave clones peaking on day 37 unconfirmed. Clones shrinking between day 15 and 85 showed a balanced CD4/CD8 split, and those that grew later tilted toward CD4+.

The TCR alpha and TCR beta cDNA libraries, bearing sample barcodes and UMIs, were generated by 5'RACE using constant-segment primers. Each CDR3 protein gets one entry after TCRdb re-called the 5' RACE reads with MiXCR. The sample includes about 470,000 distinct CDR3 sequences, 25% of them seen just once. In the case of this clonotype: The antigen is undetermined.

V was pared by 5 bases and J by 8 bases, with 15 bases between. The CDR3 has 13 amino acids. The chain joins TRBV12-3 or TRBV12-4 to TRBJ1-2; no firm D call. Sequenced input: PBMCs or a T cell subset sorted from them (not recorded which). This clonotype was obtained from an adult woman who had mild COVID-19 (a few samples of this study predate the infection). Cell type and time point are not known. The CDR3 protein is CASSPRLVRGYTF. CDR3 coding DNA: TGTGCCAGCAGTCCTCGGCTGGTGCGGGGCTACACCTTC.